This T cell receptor beta chain derives from a study of blood T cell repertoires in COVID-19. Method: immunoSEQ multiplex PCR; TCRdb's copy keeps in-frame clones and lacks some. This sample has some 330,000 clones, with 65% to 90% found just once. The count of this clone is one. V lost 3 bases and J 5 bases, leaving 10 bases between the germline ends. Germline values: CDR1 SQVTM, CDR2 ANQGSEA. The CDR3 has 12 residues. The chain combines TRBV29-1 with TRBJ1-1, with D perhaps TRBD1 (5 bases). The source is a man aged 25-45 years who had recovered from COVID-19. Sequencing was carried out using PBMCs or T cells enriched from blood (not recorded which). DNA of the CDR3: TGCAGCGTTGAGCAGGGATGGACTGAAGCTTTCTTT. Protein product: CSVEQGWTEAFF.